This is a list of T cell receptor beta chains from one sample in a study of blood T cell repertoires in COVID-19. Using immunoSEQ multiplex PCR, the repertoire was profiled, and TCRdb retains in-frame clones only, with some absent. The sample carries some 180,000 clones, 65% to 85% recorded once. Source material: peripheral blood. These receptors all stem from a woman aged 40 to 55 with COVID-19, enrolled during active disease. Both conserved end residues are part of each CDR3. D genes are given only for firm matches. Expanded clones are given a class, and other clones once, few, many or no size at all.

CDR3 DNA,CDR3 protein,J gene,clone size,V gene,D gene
TGCGCCAGCAAGGGCGGGGGGGCCCTAGGCACAGATACGCAGTATTTT,CASKGGGALGTDTQYF,TRBJ2-3,.,TRBV4-1,TRBD2
TGTGCCAGCTCCGGAACCACGGAGACTAGCGGGGGCGCTTACTACGAGCAGTACTTC,CASSGTTETSGGAYYEQYF,TRBJ2-7,.,TRBV18,TRBD2
TGTGCCAGCAGTTTTAGGGCAGGGGGCGCCAAGAACACTGAAGCTTTCTTT,CASSFRAGGAKNTEAFF,TRBJ1-1,many,TRBV27,TRBD1
TGTGCCACCAGACAGGGAGAGAATAATTCACCCCTCCACTTT,CATRQGENNSPLHF,TRBJ1-6,few,TRBV19,TRBD1
TGTGCCAGCAGACAGTACTACGAGCAGTACTTC,CASRQYYEQYF,TRBJ2-7,.,TRBV12-3/TRBV12-4,.
TGCGCCAGCAGTCCATTTACGGGTTCCTACAATGAGCAGTTCTTC,CASSPFTGSYNEQFF,TRBJ2-1,few,TRBV5-1,.
TGTGCCAGCAGCGCAGGGGCAAACGACTATGGCTACACCTTC,CASSAGANDYGYTF,TRBJ1-2,.,TRBV9,.
TGTGCCAGTAGTATACAGGGTGTCTACGAGCAGTACTTC,CASSIQGVYEQYF,TRBJ2-7,once,TRBV19,.
TGTGCCAGCAGCAGAGACAGGGAATACGAGCAGTACTTC,CASSRDREYEQYF,TRBJ2-7,.,TRBV5-6,TRBD1
TGTGCCAGCAGTCCTTCTGGAAACACCATATATTTT,CASSPSGNTIYF,TRBJ1-3,.,TRBV25-1,.
TGTGCCAGCAGCATTTCCGGTGGGACAGGGCCCCAGCATTTT,CASSISGGTGPQHF,TRBJ1-5,.,TRBV7-2,TRBD1
TGTGCCAGCAGCGTGATAATGACAGGAAGGGTTGAAGCTTTCTTT,CASSVIMTGRVEAFF,TRBJ1-1,.,TRBV9,.
TGTGCCAGCAGCCTGACAGGGTCCATGAACACTGAAGCTTTCTTT,CASSLTGSMNTEAFF,TRBJ1-1,.,TRBV6-5,TRBD1
TGTGCCAGCAGCCTCGGACAGCCTTACGAGCAGTACTTC,CASSLGQPYEQYF,TRBJ2-7,.,TRBV13,.
TGTGCCAGCAGTTTTTCTTTAGCCCAGTACTTC,CASSFSLAQYF,TRBJ2-5,once,TRBV28,.
TGTGCCAGCAGCTTAGCGGGACAGGCTAATACGGAGCTGTTTTTT,CASSLAGQANTELFF,TRBJ2-2,once,TRBV7-8,TRBD1
TGTGCCAGCAGCCCGGGCAGGGGCAGGGAGACCCAGTACTTC,CASSPGRGRETQYF,TRBJ2-5,.,TRBV3-1/TRBV3-2,.
TGTGCCAGCAGCGCCCGGGACAGGGCGGGCACTGAAGCTTTCTTT,CASSARDRAGTEAFF,TRBJ1-1,few,TRBV7-9,TRBD1
TGTGCCAGCAGTTTCCCGGGACAGGGTCGTACAGATACGCAGTATTTT,CASSFPGQGRTDTQYF,TRBJ2-3,.,TRBV28,TRBD1
TGTGCCAGCGGGGGACTCTTTATCGGCAATGAGCAGTTCTTC,CASGGLFIGNEQFF,TRBJ2-1,.,TRBV9,.